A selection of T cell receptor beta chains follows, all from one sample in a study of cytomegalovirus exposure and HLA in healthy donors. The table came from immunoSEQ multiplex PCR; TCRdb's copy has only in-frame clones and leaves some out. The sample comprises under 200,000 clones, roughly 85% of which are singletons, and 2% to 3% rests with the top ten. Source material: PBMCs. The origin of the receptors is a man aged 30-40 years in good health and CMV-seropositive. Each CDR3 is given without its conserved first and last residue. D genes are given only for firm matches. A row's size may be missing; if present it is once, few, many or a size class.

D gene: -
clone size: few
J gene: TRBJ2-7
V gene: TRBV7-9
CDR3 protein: ASSIARGSYEQY

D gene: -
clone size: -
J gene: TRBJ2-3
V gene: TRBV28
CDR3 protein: ASSLATDTQY

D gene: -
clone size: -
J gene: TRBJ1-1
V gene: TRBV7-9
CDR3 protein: SSSLALGQKSEAF

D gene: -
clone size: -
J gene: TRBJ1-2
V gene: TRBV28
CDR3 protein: ASRKQIYGYT

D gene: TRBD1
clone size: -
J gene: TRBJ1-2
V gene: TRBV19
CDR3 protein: ASRRTGEGYYGYT

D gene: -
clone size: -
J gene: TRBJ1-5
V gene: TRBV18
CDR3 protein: ASSPAGLSNQPQH

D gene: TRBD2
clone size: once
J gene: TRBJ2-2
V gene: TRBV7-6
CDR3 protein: ASSYSWGGTGELF

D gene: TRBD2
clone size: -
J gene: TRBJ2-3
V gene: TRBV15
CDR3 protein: ATSGRGGSADTQY

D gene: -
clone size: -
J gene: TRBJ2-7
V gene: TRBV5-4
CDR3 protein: ASSLGGSSSYEQY

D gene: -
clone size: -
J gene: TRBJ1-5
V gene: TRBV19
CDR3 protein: ASSIPLWAGNQPQH

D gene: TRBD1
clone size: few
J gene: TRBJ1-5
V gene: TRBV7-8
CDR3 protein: ASSMTGGSGNQPQH

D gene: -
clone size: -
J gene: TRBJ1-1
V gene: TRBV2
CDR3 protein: ASSNRGQGLTEAF

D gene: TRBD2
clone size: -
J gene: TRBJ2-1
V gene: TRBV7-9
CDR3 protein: ASSLVASGRESEQF

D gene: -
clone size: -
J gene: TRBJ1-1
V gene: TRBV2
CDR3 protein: ASSEGWGGIGNTEAF

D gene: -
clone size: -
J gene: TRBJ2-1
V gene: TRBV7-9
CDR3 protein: SSSFVKEFEQF

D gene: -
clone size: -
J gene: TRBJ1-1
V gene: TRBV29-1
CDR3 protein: SVSKNTEAF

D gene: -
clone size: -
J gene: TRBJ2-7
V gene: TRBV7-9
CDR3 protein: ASSLGVMRESSDEQY

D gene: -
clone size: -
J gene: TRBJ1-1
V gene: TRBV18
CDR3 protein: ASSTTSHMNTEAF

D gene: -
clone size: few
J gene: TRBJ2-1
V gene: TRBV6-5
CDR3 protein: ASSQREGSYNEQF

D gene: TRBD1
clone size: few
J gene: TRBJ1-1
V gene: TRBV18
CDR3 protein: ASSGQGNTEAF

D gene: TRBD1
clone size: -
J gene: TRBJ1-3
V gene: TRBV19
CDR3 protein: ASRTGDSGNTIY

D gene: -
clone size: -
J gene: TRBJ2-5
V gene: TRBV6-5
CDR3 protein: ASGGTGTAQETQY

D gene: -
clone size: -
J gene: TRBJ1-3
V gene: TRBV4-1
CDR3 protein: ASTQEVFGNTIY

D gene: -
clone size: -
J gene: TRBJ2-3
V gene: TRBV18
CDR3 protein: ASSPRENTDTQY

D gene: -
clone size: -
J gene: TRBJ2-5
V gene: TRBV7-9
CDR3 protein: ASSVSEQYQETQY

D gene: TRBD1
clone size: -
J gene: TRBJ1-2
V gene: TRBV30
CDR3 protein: AWSEQGYGYT

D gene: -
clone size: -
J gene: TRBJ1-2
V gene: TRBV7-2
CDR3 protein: ASSTFGAGRGYT

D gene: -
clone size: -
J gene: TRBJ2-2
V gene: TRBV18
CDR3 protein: ASSPRTTTGELF

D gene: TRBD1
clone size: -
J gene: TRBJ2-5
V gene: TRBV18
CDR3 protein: ASSPSRGQETQY

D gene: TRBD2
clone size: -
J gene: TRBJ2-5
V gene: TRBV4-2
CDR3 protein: ASGTSGGETQY

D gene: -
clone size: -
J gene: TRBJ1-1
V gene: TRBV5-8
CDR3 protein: ASSLDREAF

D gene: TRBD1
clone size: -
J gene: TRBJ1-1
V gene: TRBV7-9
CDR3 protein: SSSNGQGATEAF

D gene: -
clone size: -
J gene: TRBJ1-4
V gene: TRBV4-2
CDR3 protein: ASSPPGAEKLF

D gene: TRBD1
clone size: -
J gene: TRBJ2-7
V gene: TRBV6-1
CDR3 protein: ASSESRTGPYEQY

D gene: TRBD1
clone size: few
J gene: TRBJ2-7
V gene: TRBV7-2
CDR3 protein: ASSFRTGTHEQY

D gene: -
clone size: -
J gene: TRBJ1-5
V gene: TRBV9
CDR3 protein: ASSVQGVDQPQH

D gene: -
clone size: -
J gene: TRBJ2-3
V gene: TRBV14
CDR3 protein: ASSQDSGDTQY

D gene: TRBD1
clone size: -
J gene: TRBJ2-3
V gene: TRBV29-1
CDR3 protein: SVMDRGLDTQY

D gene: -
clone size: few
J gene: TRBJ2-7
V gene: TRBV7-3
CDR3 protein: ASSLQGPSGEQY

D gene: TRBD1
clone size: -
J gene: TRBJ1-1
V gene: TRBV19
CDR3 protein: ASSNSEDRRNTEAF

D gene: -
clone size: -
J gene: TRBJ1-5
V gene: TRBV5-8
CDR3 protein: ASSLVQGTQPQH

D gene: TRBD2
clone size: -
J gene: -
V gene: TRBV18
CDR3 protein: ASSILADYEQY

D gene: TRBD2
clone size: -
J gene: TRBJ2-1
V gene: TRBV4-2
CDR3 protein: ASSQPLADLREQF

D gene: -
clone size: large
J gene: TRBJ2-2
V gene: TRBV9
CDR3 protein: ASSTRTHEANTGELF

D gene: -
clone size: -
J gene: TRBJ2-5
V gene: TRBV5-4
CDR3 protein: AVGGRETQY

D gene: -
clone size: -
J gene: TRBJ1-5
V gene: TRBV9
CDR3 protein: ASSAGGGPHQPQH

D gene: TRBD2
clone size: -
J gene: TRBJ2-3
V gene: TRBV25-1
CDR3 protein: ASRLAVTDTQY

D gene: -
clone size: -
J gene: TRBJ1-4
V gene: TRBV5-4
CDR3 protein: ASSAREGGTEKLF

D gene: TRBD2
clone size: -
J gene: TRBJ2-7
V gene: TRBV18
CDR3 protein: ASSPASGTSATYEQY

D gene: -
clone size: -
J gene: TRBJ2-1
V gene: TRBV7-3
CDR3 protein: ASSLGGIPLYNEQF

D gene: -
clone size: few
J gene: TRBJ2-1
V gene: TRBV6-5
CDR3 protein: ASSYSKLASPDEQF

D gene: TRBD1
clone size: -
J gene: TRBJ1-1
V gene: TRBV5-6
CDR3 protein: ASSRTGTANTEAF

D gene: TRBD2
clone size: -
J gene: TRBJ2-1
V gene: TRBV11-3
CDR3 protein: ASSLEAMAGGNNEQF

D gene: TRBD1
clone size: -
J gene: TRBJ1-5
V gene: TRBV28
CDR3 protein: ASSLGDRWQPQH

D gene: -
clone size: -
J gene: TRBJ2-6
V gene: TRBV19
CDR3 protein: ASSIQALSSGANVLT

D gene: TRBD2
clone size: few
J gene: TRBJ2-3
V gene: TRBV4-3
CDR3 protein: ASSHLTSGDTDTQY

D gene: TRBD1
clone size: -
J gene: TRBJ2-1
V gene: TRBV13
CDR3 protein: ASSRDRGLEQF

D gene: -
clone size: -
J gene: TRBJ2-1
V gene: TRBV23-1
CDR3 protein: ASSHTIRDPVDEQF

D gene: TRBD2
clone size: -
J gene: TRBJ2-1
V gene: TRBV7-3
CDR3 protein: ASSPLAASYNEQF